A single sample is the source of the 8 T cell receptor beta chains below, sequenced in a study of blood T cell repertoires in COVID-19. Produced via immunoSEQ multiplex PCR; TCRdb's table is partial and in-frame only. The sample comprises fewer than 200,000 clones, around 81% of which are singletons, and approximately 12% rests with the top ten. The sequencing input was peripheral blood. The source is an elderly woman with COVID-19, enrolled during active disease.

The V and J genes are TRBV19 and TRBJ2-7, with D possibly being TRBD1 (5 bases). Trimming removed 7 bases from V and 1 base from J, with 11 bases in between. The CDR3 extends over 13 amino acids. Germline V lookup: CDR1 LNHDA, CDR2 SQIVND (reference sequence). The CDR3 region is CASKAGNSYEQYF. CDR3 bases: TGTGCCAGTAAAGCAGGGAATTCCTACGAGCAGTACTTC.

The chain carries TRBV9 and TRBJ2-5, with TRBD2 matching 9 bases. This CDR3 contains 16 residues. The ends lost 0 bases at V and 3 bases at J; junction bases unmatched: 6. Germline lookup yields CDR1 SGDLS and CDR2 YYNGEE. CDR3 in amino acids: CASSVGRLAAKETQYF. The DNA of the CDR3 is TGTGCCAGCAGCGTAGGAAGACTAGCGGCCAAAGAGACCCAGTACTTC.

This clone was detected only a few times. This chain connects TRBV5-1 to TRBJ2-7; 10 bases line up with TRBD1. There are 16 residues in the CDR3. Germline CDR1 reads SGHRS; CDR2 reads YFSETQ. J gave up 3 bases and V 1 base, and 7 bases lay outside the gene matches. The CDR3 DNA follows: TGCGCCAGCAGCTTGCTAGGACAGGGGGTAAGCTACGAGCAGTACTTC. This gives the protein CASSLLGQGVSYEQYF.

On this clone itself: A single base separates this from a much larger clone, so it may be a read error. This chain links TRBV13 with TRBJ2-7; D is undetermined. This CDR3 has 13 residues. Germline V gives CDR1 PRHDT, CDR2 FYEKMQ (reference sequence). V lost 0 bases to trimming and J lost 1 base, with 4 bases between them. Here the CDR3 DNA reads TGTGCCAGCAGCTTAGGACAGTCCTACGAGCAGTACTTC. Its protein is CASSLGQSYEQYF.

The chain carries TRBV19 and TRBJ1-2, with D maybe TRBD1 (5 bases). V was trimmed by 1 base and J by 2 bases, leaving 8 bases between them. Germline CDR1 and CDR2: LNHDA and SQIVND (reference sequence). CDR3 size: 14 residues. The CDR3 sequence is CASSIGAGNYGYTF. In DNA form, the CDR3 reads TGTGCCAGTAGTATAGGAGCAGGGAACTATGGCTACACCTTC.

The J gene is TRBJ1-2, the V gene TRBV10-3, with D possibly TRBD1 on 5 matching bases. CDR3 length: 13 amino acids. The ends were cut back, 8 bases at V and 2 bases at J, with 12 bases in the middle. Looked up from germline, CDR1 is ENHRY and CDR2 is SYGVKD. In nucleotides, the CDR3 is TGTGCCATCCTAGGCCAGGGAAACTATGGCTACACCTTC. It is translated as CAILGQGNYGYTF.

The V and J genes are TRBV28 and TRBJ2-2, with 8 bases aligning to TRBD1. CDR1 and CDR2 from the germline V gene are MDHEN and SYDVKM. Trimming at V came to 6 bases and at J to 6 bases, leaving 0 bases not matched to a gene. CDR3 size: 12 residues. As DNA, the CDR3 is TGTGCCAGCAGGACAGGGGCCGGGGAGCTGTTTTTT. It is translated as CASRTGAGELFF.

The rearrangement joins TRBV3-1 (or the pseudogene TRBV3-2) to TRBJ1-5; a weak D match, TRBD1 (6 bases). Germline assignment: CDR1 LGHDT and CDR2 YNNKEL (reference sequence). The CDR3 runs to 16 residues. V shed 0 bases and J shed 7 bases, with 16 bases lying between them. The CDR3 bases are TGTGCCAGCAGCCAAGATGGTCGCAGGGGTGGCCAGCCCCAGCATTTT. Its protein is CASSQDGRRGGQPQHF.